Listed below are T cell receptor beta chains from one sample, sequenced in a study of blood T cell repertoires in COVID-19. Measured with immunoSEQ multiplex PCR; TCRdb has only the in-frame clones, and not every one. The table records roughly 150,000 clones, roughly 87% of them present only once. Material for sequencing was peripheral blood. These receptors all come from a human donor in a cohort sampled during active COVID-19. The CDR3 runs from the conserved cysteine through the conserved F or W. D genes are given only for firm matches. Clone size is stated in some rows and not others, as once, few, many or a class when expanded.

cdr3_length	v_call	d_call	j_call	clone_size	cdr3_aa
13	TRBV29-1	.	TRBJ2-7	.	CSVVTLGSYEQYF
15	TRBV6-6	TRBD1	TRBJ1-5	once	CASTPEDRDHQPQHF
16	TRBV27	.	TRBJ1-6	few	CASSKRFGGSRSPLHF
17	TRBV30	TRBD2	TRBJ2-1	.	CAFDSSGASTSNNEQFF
15	TRBV6-6	TRBD1	TRBJ1-6	.	CASSYGQGANSPLHF
14	TRBV6-5	TRBD1	TRBJ1-4	.	CASSRDSFNEKLFF
16	TRBV4-1	.	TRBJ1-3	once	CASSQAVRNSGNTIYF
15	TRBV5-1	TRBD1	TRBJ1-1	.	CASSRQGAWDTEAFF
13	TRBV6-5	TRBD1	TRBJ2-7	.	CASSTQGAYEQYF
12	TRBV5-4	TRBD1	TRBJ1-2	.	CASSLGQLGYTF
14	TRBV28	.	TRBJ1-3	.	CASSFEGTGNTIYF
16	TRBV28	TRBD1	TRBJ1-1	.	CASSWTTGTSNTEAFF
13	TRBV7-3	.	TRBJ2-1	.	CASSLSFDREQFF
16	TRBV5-4	TRBD1	TRBJ2-1	.	CASSSGTGGDIWGQFF
14	TRBV6-5	.	TRBJ1-1	once	CASSHRVLGTEAFF